A single sample gave rise to the 20 T cell receptor beta chains below, sequenced in a study of cytotoxic CD8 clonotypes in ibrutinib-treated CLL. Generated by immunoSEQ multiplex PCR, the TCRdb table keeps only in-frame clones and is missing some. The table lists 150,000 to 250,000 clones, around 72% of them singletons. Sequencing used PBMCs, obtained after 24 months of ibrutinib treatment. The receptors stem from a human donor with chronic lymphocytic leukemia.

The table lists this clone with a few counts. This rearrangement joins TRBV30 to TRBJ1-3; 7 bases line up with TRBD1. Germline trimming cut 4 bases from V and 7 bases from J; bases unmatched to any gene: 4. From germline, CDR1 is GTSNPN and CDR2 SVGIG (reference sequence). The length of the CDR3 is 12 residues. The CDR3 bases are TGTGCCTGGACAGGGGGAGTTAACACCATATATTTT. Amino acid sequence: CAWTGGVNTIYF. The entire variable domain, with the rest obtained from reference TRBV30 and TRBJ1-3, is as follows: SQTIHQWPATLVQPVGSPLSLECTVEGTSNPNLYWYRQAAGRGLQLLFYSVGIGQISSEVPQNLSASRPQDRQFILSSKKLLLSDSGFYLCAWTGGVNTIYFGEGSWLTVV.

This clone turned up a few times. This chain uses TRBV27 with TRBJ2-7, with D tentatively TRBD1 or TRBD2 (6 bases each). CDR3 length: 13 amino acids. From germline, CDR1 is MNHEY and CDR2 SMNVEV (reference sequence). Trimming shortened V by 2 bases and J by 3 bases, and 8 bases separated the two germline ends. The CDR3 spells CASSLGGRYEQYF. The CDR3 nucleotides read TGTGCCAGCAGTTTAGGGGGGCGCTACGAGCAGTACTTC.

The chain uses TRBV9 and TRBJ2-5, with 7 bases aligning to TRBD2. The CDR3 runs to 16 residues. The ends lost 2 bases at V and 1 base at J; junction bases unmatched: 8. Germline CDR1 and CDR2: SGDLS and YYNGEE. The CDR3 region has the DNA TGTGCCAGCAGCGTTAGTTGGGCGGGAGCCCAAGAGACCCAGTACTTC. It specifies CASSVSWAGAQETQYF.

This clone was observed a single time. V usage is TRBV5-1 and J usage is TRBJ2-1, with unresolved D. Germline V lookup: CDR1 SGHRS, CDR2 YFSETQ. The CDR3 is 16 residues long. V gave up 0 bases and J gave up 0 bases, with 10 bases separating them. The CDR3: CASSLGSVRSYNEQFF. The CDR3 nucleotides read TGCGCCAGCAGCTTGGGTTCTGTACGCTCCTACAATGAGCAGTTCTTC.

V is TRBV28 and J is TRBJ2-7; 9 bases line up with TRBD1. V gave up 6 bases and J gave up 6 bases; unmatched junction bases: 9. The CDR3 is made up of 14 amino acids. The germline CDR1 and CDR2 sequences are MDHEN and SYDVKM. CDR3 DNA sequence: TGTGCCAGCAGACTCGGGGACAGGGTTTCCGAGCAGTACTTC. Encoded protein: CASRLGDRVSEQYF. Combining the CDR3 with reference TRBV28 and TRBJ2-7 gives the whole variable domain DVKVTQSSRYLVKRTGEKVFLECVQDMDHENMFWYRQDPGLGLRLIYFSYDVKMKEKGDIPEGYSVSREKKERFSLILESASTNQTSMYLCASRLGDRVSEQYFGPGTRLTVT.

This chain uses TRBV5-1 with TRBJ2-3; D could derive from TRBD1 or TRBD2 (5 bases each). Trimming pared 4 bases from V and 0 bases from J, leaving 12 bases between. The CDR3 spans 15 residues. CDR1 and CDR2 from the germline V gene are SGHRS and YFSETQ. Here the CDR3 DNA reads TGCGCCAGCAGCCTGATCGGGACGAGCACAGATACGCAGTATTTT. It specifies CASSLIGTSTDTQYF.

The chain employs TRBV7-2 and TRBJ1-4, with a possible D match to TRBD1 (5 bases). Germline CDR1 reads SGHTA; CDR2 reads FQGNSA. The CDR3 is made up of 15 amino acids. Deletions cut 1 base from V and 3 bases from J, with 9 bases between. The CDR3 nucleotides read TGTGCCAGCAGCTTAGATCAGGGCCCTAATGAAAAACTGTTTTTT. This codes for CASSLDQGPNEKLFF.

The chain couples TRBV5-1 to TRBJ2-1, with TRBD1 identical over 10 bases. The CDR3 has 15 residues. Germline CDR1 SGHRS, CDR2 YFSETQ. Germline trimming cut 1 base from V and 8 bases from J; bases unmatched to any gene: 6. The CDR3 is CASSLLGQGIHEQFF. In nucleotides, the CDR3 is TGCGCCAGCAGCTTGTTGGGACAGGGGATCCATGAGCAGTTCTTC.

This rearrangement joins TRBV5-4 to TRBJ2-7; 7 bases match TRBD1. CDR1 SGHNT and CDR2 YYREEE come from the germline V gene (reference sequence). This CDR3 contains 15 residues. With V trimmed by 4 bases and J by 4 bases, 11 bases remained unmatched. CDR3 sequence (DNA): TGTGCCAGCAGCCCAAATCCGGGACAGCAGTACGAGCAGTACTTC. It translates to CASSPNPGQQYEQYF.

As regards this clone: This specimen includes other DNA sequences encoding the same CDR3. For the CDR3, the DNA is TGTGCCAGCAGCTTAGCGGGAGTCTCCTACAATGAGCAGTTCTTC. Amino acids: CASSLAGVSYNEQFF. This chain joins TRBV7-2 and TRBJ2-1, with a weak D call TRBD2 (5 bases). V was shortened by 0 bases and J by 0 bases, with 6 bases between the two germline ends. Per the germline V gene, CDR1 is SGHTA and CDR2 is FQGNSA. The CDR3 has 15 residues.

The chain carries TRBV9 and TRBJ2-2, with 11 bases aligning to TRBD2. The V segment lost 4 bases and the J segment 0 bases; nucleotides outside the gene matches: 5. Germline V gene data show CDR1 as SGDLS and CDR2 as YYNGEE. The CDR3 sequence is 17 residues long. The CDR3 protein is CASSPTSGSANTGELFF. The CDR3 bases are TGTGCCAGCAGCCCCACTAGCGGGAGCGCGAACACCGGGGAGCTGTTTTTT.

This chain links TRBV28 with TRBJ2-1; TRBD2 agrees at 7 bases. The trim removed 5 bases at V and 7 bases at J, leaving 11 bases unmatched. CDR1 and CDR2 from the germline V gene are MDHEN and SYDVKM. This CDR3 region has 15 residues. CDR3 in amino acids: CASSRIAGLGNEQFF. DNA of the CDR3: TGTGCCAGCAGTCGAATAGCGGGTTTGGGGAATGAGCAGTTCTTC.

The rearrangement joins TRBV7-2 to TRBJ1-2; D is undetermined. Germline loops: CDR1 SGHTA, CDR2 FQGNSA. V lost 6 bases and J lost 4, with 18 bases in between. This CDR3 region has 15 residues. CDR3 protein: CASSFGRENTYGYTF. The CDR3 region has the DNA TGTGCCAGCAGTTTTGGACGGGAGAATACCTATGGCTACACCTTC.

The rearrangement joins TRBV4-1 to TRBJ1-3; D remains ambiguous. Germline V gene lookup returns CDR1 MGHRA and CDR2 YSYEKL. Trimming took 3 bases from V and 0 from J, leaving 9 bases between them. The CDR3 contains 15 residues. The CDR3 bases are TGCGCCAGCAGCCATACGGAGGTCTCTGGAAACACCATATATTTT. This codes for CASSHTEVSGNTIYF.

The V gene is TRBV7-9, the J gene TRBJ2-4, with a weak D call TRBD1 (5 bases). Trimming pared 3 bases from V and 8 bases from J, leaving 8 bases between. The germline V gene encodes CDR1 SEHNR and CDR2 FQNEAQ (reference sequence). This CDR3 is built from 12 residues. CDR3: CASSFTQDIQYF. The DNA of the CDR3 is TGTGCCAGCAGCTTCACACAGGACATTCAGTACTTC. The whole variable domain, filled in from reference TRBV7-9 and TRBJ2-4, reads DTGVSQNPRHKITKRGQNVTFRCDPISEHNRLYWYRQTLGQGPEFLTYFQNEAQLEKSRLLSDRFSAERPKGSFSTLEIQRTEQGDSAMYLCASSFTQDIQYFGAGTRLSVL.

V usage is TRBV27 and J usage is TRBJ2-2; D is possibly TRBD1 (6 bases). Germline V gene lookup returns CDR1 MNHEY and CDR2 SMNVEV (reference sequence). Trimming shortened V by 5 bases and J by 0 bases, and 13 bases separated the two germline ends. This CDR3 has 16 residues. The CDR3, as DNA: TGTGCCAGCAGTGACCACGGGACATCGAACACCGGGGAGCTGTTTTTT. The encoded protein is CASSDHGTSNTGELFF.

The V call is TRBV30, the J call TRBJ2-3; TRBD2 matches at 9 bases. This CDR3 comprises 14 residues. CDR1 and CDR2 (germline): GTSNPN, SVGIG (reference sequence). With 3 bases clipped from V and 9 bases from J, the junction kept 10 bases outside the gene matches. CDR3 region: CAWRTSGFYPTQYF. The CDR3 DNA is TGTGCCTGGAGGACTAGCGGCTTTTACCCGACGCAGTATTTT.

The chain links TRBV7-8 to TRBJ2-7, with D unresolved. V was pared by 2 bases and J by 1 base, with 15 bases between. Per the germline V gene, CDR1 is SGHVS and CDR2 is FQNEAQ. This CDR3 has 16 amino acids. CDR3 amino acids: CASSLKATSRSYEQYF. The CDR3 DNA sequence: TGTGCCAGCAGCTTAAAAGCGACTTCCCGATCCTACGAGCAGTACTTC.

The rearrangement links TRBV7-6 to TRBJ2-7, with D perhaps matching TRBD1 (5 bases). Germline V lookup: CDR1 SGHVS, CDR2 FNYEAQ. The CDR3 consists of 15 residues. Trimming took off 0 bases at V and 4 bases at J, with 13 bases between the two ends. This CDR3 is CASSLAPGREYEQYF. In DNA, the CDR3 is TGTGCCAGCAGCTTAGCGCCTGGCAGGGAATACGAGCAGTACTTC.

V and J are TRBV19 and TRBJ2-1, with D possibly being TRBD2 (6 bases). From germline, CDR1 is LNHDA and CDR2 SQIVND (reference sequence). This CDR3 region has 13 residues. The ends were cut back, 7 bases at V and 11 bases at J, with 18 bases in the middle. The CDR3 coding sequence is TGTGCCAGTACTGTATCCGGGACTGATAAGCAGTTCTTC. Amino acids: CASTVSGTDKQFF.